This T cell receptor (beta chain) was identified in a study of beta chain features in type 1 diabetes (dated by TCRdb to the late 2010s). About the full investigation: Mean age, gender distribution, total cell number and subset yield were not different between patients and healthy donors. Across all samples, fewer than 110,000,000 sorted cells were examined, and cell number per subset correlated strongly with RNA yield. The study compared TCRB repertoires of sorted circulating CD4+ T cell subsets between recently diagnosed type 1 diabetes patients and matched healthy donors. Regulatory and stem cell-like memory subsets were obtained from only 8 patients and roughly 8 healthy donors, while naive and central memory subsets were obtained from all 28 donors. The full study reports these points: Shorter templates might have been favored by PCR, but patient and control samples were amplified and corrected together, so both groups would have been affected equally by any skew. Because small numbers of individuals were included in the HLA sub-analyses, any influence of HLA type on TCRB rearrangement was left unresolved. At VDJ recombination sites, patients with type 1 diabetes made fewer insertions and deleted more nucleotides, a pattern implying thymic rearrangement abnormalities. Naive, central memory and regulatory TCRB repertoires appeared to be more alike among patients than among healthy donors. A moderate but significant shortening of TCRB CDR3 length was observed in type 1 diabetes patients in all four CD4+ subsets. Because cDNA was sequenced instead of genomic DNA, highly expressing activated cells could be over-represented, though the groups showed no difference in activation or CD3 levels.

The entire amount of isolated RNA was reverse transcribed using the High Capacity cDNA Reverse Transcription Kit, so the sequenced TCRB transcripts were expressed ones. Deep immunoSEQ sequencing was applied to naive, central memory and regulatory T cell samples, giving an average of around 4 million total reads per sample. Sorted cells were lysed in RLT buffer, and RNA was extracted using DNase-treated RNeasy Micro or Mini kits according to cell number. To prevent cross-contamination, every cell subset was processed on its own, while patient and healthy donor samples were processed together. TCRB sequences were amplified from cDNA with the immunoSEQ multiplex PCR, producing 87-bp fragments spanning the CDR3 region. Sequencing of the amplicons was done on the Illumina HiSeq platform. The original methods were these. Synthetic template baselines were used to correct PCR bias computationally, reads within Hamming distance 2 were collapsed together, and singletons that could not be merged were discarded. Reads were aligned against IMGT so that V, D and J genes, CDR3 length and insertions or deletions at six rearrangement sites could be assigned. Clonotype counts were normalized to sorted cell number within each subset before computing true diversity and Gini coefficients with the tcR R package. Repertoire sharing was quantified using the overlap coefficient calculated on TCRB nucleotide sequences. As a proxy for the pre-selection repertoire, out-of-frame TCRB sequences from naive cells were analyzed. In its TCRdb copy, this immuneACCESS table keeps in-frame sequences only and misses some clones. Where compared with another copy, unresolved V genes explain less than half of these, and the others have no known cause. For V, J and clone size, that table is used; D and trimming come from the DNA. The sample table lists hundreds of thousands of clones, around 15% of them with a count of one. Roughly 0.022% of the sample lies in the top ten.

A few counts support this clone. No cognate antigen has been identified for it. No much larger clone exists at a distance of one base, and base qualities are not known. V has 4 bases trimmed and J has 9 bases trimmed; junction bases matching no gene number 14. In the germline V gene, CDR1 corresponds to SQVTM and CDR2 to ANQGSEA. Counted from cysteine to phenylalanine, this CDR3 has 15 amino acids. Only the CDR3 DNA stays, 45 bases, in frame from base 1. Each donor gave one peripheral blood draw, averaging approximately 0.12 L, which was collected into heparinised tubes. A BD FACSAria II was used to sort naive, central memory, regulatory and stem cell-like memory CD4+ T cells with a panel that included CD45RO, CCR7, CD25, CD127, CD95 and CD27. All sorted populations exceeded 98% purity. PBMCs were isolated immediately by Lymphoprep density gradient centrifugation and stained directly without culture. So that batch effects would be minimized, each experiment stained and sorted samples in pairs, pairing one healthy donor with one patient.

Recombination joined TRBV29-1 with TRBJ2-1; TRBD2 agrees with 8 junctional bases. Specimen: naive CD4+ T cells from blood. The cell subset or site label corresponds to: true naive CD4+ T cells. The source of this sequence is a man aged 18 to 35 with type 1 diabetes. The CDR3 corresponds to CSVGAGGAGGREQFF. At the DNA level, the sequence is TGCAGCGTTGGAGCCGGTGGGGCGGGGGGCCGTGAGCAGTTCTTC.